The entry below gives a single T cell receptor (beta chain) sequence along with its context. Which antigen it targets is not known. No clone much larger than this one lies a single base away; base qualities are absent. The junction carries 18 bases between V and J, which are trimmed by 5 bases and 1 base respectively. The cysteine opens and the phenylalanine closes a CDR3 of 16 amino acids. The read is trimmed to its CDR3 DNA, 48 bases read in frame from base 1. CDR1 and CDR2 were assigned from the germline V gene as MDHEN and SYDVKM. This sample stems from a study of T cell repertoires in cytomegalovirus infection (dated by TCRdb to between 2018 and 2021). General notes on the study: The HLA type of each donor mattered for the analysis, because public TCR beta signatures pointed to carriage of CMV infection along with the matching HLA type.

Sequencing instrument: Illumina HiSeq 1500. Using fastp at Q25 and MiXCR, TCRdb reprocessed the public reads and kept productive beta chains. Rows merge per CDR3 protein into single entries with the most common DNA and genes. The sample table shows just under 550,000 distinct CDR3 sequences, and around 27% are seen once. The ten largest clones represent approximately 13% of the sample. Study-level results and caveats: In both this cohort and an independent cohort of 300 to 450 donors, the cumulative frequency of public TCR beta family members distinguished carriers of CMV infection plus the relevant HLA type. The ex vivo response was dominated by HLA-C-restricted CMV-specific TCR beta clonotypes, which also provided the single most frequent clonotype in two of eight donors.

Sequencing was performed on PBMCs. This clonotype was sampled from a human donor in good health (CMV status not recorded). Some clones in this sample may be carry-over from other donors' samples. This chain joins TRBV28 to TRBJ2-7; the D segment might be TRBD1 or TRBD2, since each matches 6 bases. The DNA is as follows: TGTGCCAGCAGTCGCCCAGTGGGGGGCCCATCCTACGAGCAGTACTTC. This yields the protein CASSRPVGGPSYEQYF.